This T cell receptor (beta chain) was documented in a study of shared clonotypes between healthy human individuals. The wider study: There were three CD4 naive, three CD4 memory, two CD8 naive and one CD8 memory plates per donor. Overall study results and limits: For naive CD4 cells, roughly 5% of clonotypes were shared across a handful of donors.

TCRdb's table, derived via immunoSEQ multiplex PCR, lists solely in-frame clones and lacks some. In the table there are over a million clones, around 97% of which are singletons. The CDR3 has 14 amino acids. Germline CDR1 reads SQVTM; CDR2 reads ANQGSEA. Trimming stripped 4 bases from V and 5 bases from J, with 16 bases between. Of note for this clone: Its antigen is not identified.

This receptor was obtained from a man between 25 and 39 years old in good health. Material for sequencing was naive CD4+ T cells sorted from blood. Subset noted: CD45RA+ positively selected. V usage is TRBV29-1 and J usage is TRBJ2-3, with D possibly TRBD1 on 6 matching bases. The chain's CDR3 is CSVGSWLQGDTQYF. In nucleotides, the CDR3 is TGCAGCGTTGGTTCGTGGCTACAGGGAGATACGCAGTATTTT.